A selection of T cell receptor beta chains follows, all from one sample in a study of blood T cell repertoires in COVID-19. Sequencing used immunoSEQ multiplex PCR; TCRdb keeps in-frame clones, though not all of them. The sample lists some 180,000 clones; about 85% were seen once. Sequencing was carried out using peripheral blood. The receptors here all came from a man in his 60s with active or convalescent COVID-19. Each CDR3 is given with its conserved first and last residue. The D gene is left open where the match is weak. Size is stated for part of the rows, as once, few or many counts, or as a class when the clone is expanded.

v_call,d_call,clone_size,j_call,cdr3_aa,cdr3_nt
TRBV5-1,-,-,TRBJ1-1,CASSLGIGDRKNTEAFF,TGCGCCAGCAGCTTAGGGATTGGAGACAGGAAGAACACTGAAGCTTTCTTT
TRBV5-4,-,-,TRBJ1-1,CASSFPLNTEAFF,TGTGCCAGCAGCTTTCCCTTGAACACTGAAGCTTTCTTT
TRBV4-2,-,-,TRBJ1-4,CASSQDDREKLFF,TGTGCCAGCAGCCAAGATGATCGGGAAAAACTGTTTTTT
TRBV15,-,-,TRBJ1-2,CATSRGQVRGYTF,TGTGCCACCAGCAGAGGACAGGTCAGGGGCTACACCTTC
TRBV29-1,-,-,TRBJ1-1,CSGLTVSEAFF,TGCAGCGGCTTGACAGTGTCTGAAGCTTTCTTT
TRBV5-6,TRBD2,-,TRBJ2-4,CASSSSGRAKNIQYF,TGTGCCAGCAGCTCTAGCGGGCGAGCCAAAAACATTCAGTACTTC
TRBV6-5,-,-,TRBJ1-2,CASIRREGGYTF,TGTGCCAGCATACGCAGGGAAGGCGGCTACACCTTC
TRBV7-2,-,few,TRBJ1-6,CASSLTWGLNSPLHF,TGTGCCAGCAGCCTCACCTGGGGCCTAAATTCACCCCTCCACTTT
TRBV24-1,TRBD1,-,TRBJ1-2,CATSDPTGETLGGYTF,TGTGCCACCAGTGACCCGACAGGGGAAACGCTGGGAGGCTACACCTTC
TRBV24-1,-,-,TRBJ1-2,CATSDSRINYGYTF,TGTGCCACCAGTGATTCTAGGATTAACTATGGCTACACCTTC
TRBV19,-,-,TRBJ2-5,CASSIANRETQYF,TGTGCCAGTAGTATAGCGAATAGAGAGACCCAGTACTTC
TRBV7-2,-,-,TRBJ1-5,CASSLAAQPQHF,TGTGCCAGCAGCTTAGCGGCTCAGCCCCAGCATTTT
TRBV6-6,TRBD1,-,TRBJ1-5,CASSYSYRGDQPQHF,TGTGCCAGCAGTTACTCTTACAGGGGGGATCAGCCCCAGCATTTT
TRBV7-9,-,-,TRBJ1-2,CASSYNDYGYTF,TGTGCCAGCAGCTATAATGACTATGGCTACACCTTC
TRBV10-3,TRBD1,-,TRBJ2-5,CAIRPGTAQETQYF,TGTGCCATCAGGCCCGGGACAGCCCAAGAGACCCAGTACTTC
TRBV13,TRBD2,-,TRBJ2-3,CASSSRLAGGSTDTQYF,TGTGCCAGCAGCTCCCGACTAGCGGGGGGAAGCACAGATACGCAGTATTTT